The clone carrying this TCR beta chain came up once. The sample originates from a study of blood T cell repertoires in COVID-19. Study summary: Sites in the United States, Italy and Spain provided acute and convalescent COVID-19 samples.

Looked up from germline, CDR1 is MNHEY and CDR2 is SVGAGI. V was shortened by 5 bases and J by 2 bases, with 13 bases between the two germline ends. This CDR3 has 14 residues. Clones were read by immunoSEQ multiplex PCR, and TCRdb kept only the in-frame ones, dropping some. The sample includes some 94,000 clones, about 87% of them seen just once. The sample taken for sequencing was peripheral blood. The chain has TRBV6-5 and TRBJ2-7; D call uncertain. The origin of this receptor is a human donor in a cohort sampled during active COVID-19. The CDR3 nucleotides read TGTGCCAGCAGTCCTGCAACAGCCACCTACGAGCAGTACTTC. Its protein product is CASSPATATYEQYF.